The 23 T cell receptor beta chains reported below all come from one sample, sequenced in a study of blood T cell repertoires in COVID-19. TCRdb's copy holds only in-frame clones and misses some; the assay was immunoSEQ multiplex PCR. Counted here are fewer than 150,000 clones, 70% to 90% occurring once; the ten biggest clones make up 5.4%. Sequencing was carried out using peripheral blood. The receptors originated from a human donor in a cohort sampled during active COVID-19.

The chain has TRBV12-5 and TRBJ2-5; 7 bases fit TRBD1. CDR1 is LGHNT, CDR2 FRNRAP, per germline. The CDR3 runs to 14 residues. The V segment lost 7 bases and the J segment 5 bases; nucleotides outside the gene matches: 10. The CDR3 nucleotides are TGTGCTAGTGCCTCACAGGGGTTGGGGGAGACCCAGTACTTC. Its translation: CASASQGLGETQYF.

CDR3 coding DNA: TGTGCCAGCAGCTCCAGCGACAGGGCAGATACGCAGTATTTT. Translating it yields CASSSSDRADTQYF. The chain has TRBV28 and TRBJ2-3; 7 positions agree with TRBD1. Per the germline V gene, CDR1 is MDHEN and CDR2 is SYDVKM. The junction had 7 bases not matched to a gene; V was cut back by 6 bases and J by 4 bases. CDR3 length: 14 residues.

The chain joins TRBV9 to TRBJ2-3; D call uncertain. Between the trimmed V and J ends, which lost 2 bases and 0 bases, there was a span of 4 bases. The CDR3 loop spans 13 amino acids. Germline V gene lookup returns CDR1 SGDLS and CDR2 YYNGEE. The CDR3 sequence is CASSVSSTDTQYF. CDR3 bases: TGTGCCAGCAGCGTGAGTAGCACAGATACGCAGTATTTT. The whole variable domain, remainder taken from reference TRBV9 and TRBJ2-3, is DSGVTQTPKHLITATGQRVTLRCSPRSGDLSVYWYQQSLDQGLQFLIQYYNGEERAKGNILERFSAQQFPDLHSELNLSSLELGDSALYFCASSVSSTDTQYFGPGTRLTVL.

The chain is built from TRBV10-2 and TRBJ1-6; TRBD1 agrees at 7 bases. The CDR3 has 13 residues. V lost 6 bases, J lost 7 bases, and 3 bases stayed unmatched. The germline V gene encodes CDR1 WSHSY and CDR2 SAAADI. CDR3 residues: CASREQGNSPLHF. CDR3 DNA sequence: TGCGCCAGCAGGGAACAGGGGAATTCACCCCTCCACTTT.

The chain links TRBV9 to TRBJ2-2; 7 bases align to TRBD2. Germline-derived CDR1 and CDR2 are SGDLS and YYNGEE. The CDR3 is made up of 19 amino acids. Trimming removed 3 bases from V and 4 bases from J; junction bases left unmatched: 18. CDR3 nucleotides: TGTGCCAGCAGCGCTAGATGGTGGGGGGGGAGGAACAGCACCGGGGAGCTGTTTTTT. Its translation is CASSARWWGGRNSTGELFF.

This chain connects TRBV5-6 to TRBJ2-7, with TRBD2 matching over 11 bases. J was trimmed by 5 bases and V by 2 bases; bases with no gene match: 3. Germline V lookup: CDR1 SGHDT, CDR2 YYEEEE. The CDR3 has 14 amino acids. The CDR3 DNA sequence: TGTGCCAGCAGCTTTAGCGGGGGGGCCCACGAGCAGTACTTC. This codes for CASSFSGGAHEQYF.

This clone came up once. V and J are TRBV30 and TRBJ2-5; no clear D. The CDR3 has 12 residues. Germline V gene lookup returns CDR1 GTSNPN and CDR2 SVGIG (reference sequence). With 5 bases removed from V and 2 bases from J, the gap between germline ends came to 9 bases. The CDR3 DNA is TGTGCCTGGGACTCCTCACAAGAGACCCAGTACTTC. The encoded protein is CAWDSSQETQYF.

The gene calls are TRBV30 and TRBJ1-2, with D unresolved. Per germline, CDR1 GTSNPN and CDR2 SVGIG (reference sequence). The CDR3 consists of 14 residues. The germline V and J ends were trimmed by 0 bases and 4 bases, with 12 bases remaining between them. This CDR3 reads CAWSVRDFRYGYTF. The CDR3 nucleotides read TGTGCCTGGAGTGTACGGGATTTCCGCTATGGCTACACCTTC.

V gene TRBV9 combines with J gene TRBJ2-1, with TRBD2 matching 8 bases. The V segment lost 2 bases and the J segment 7 bases; nucleotides outside the gene matches: 5. This CDR3 comprises 14 residues. In germline, CDR1 is SGDLS, CDR2 YYNGEE. CDR3 amino acids: CASSVFSGTNEQFF. CDR3 nucleotide sequence: TGTGCCAGCAGCGTCTTTAGCGGGACGAATGAGCAGTTCTTC.

The V and J genes are TRBV2 and TRBJ1-1; 8 nucleotides line up with TRBD1. The CDR3 length is 16 residues. Germline loops: CDR1 SNHLY, CDR2 FYNNEI. V trimming: 8 bases; J trimming: 3 bases; junction bases outside the gene matches: 14. The CDR3 is CASWPGGTGGDTEAFF. Written as DNA, the CDR3 is TGTGCCAGCTGGCCCGGAGGCACAGGGGGGGACACTGAAGCTTTCTTT.

This clone was seen ten or more times. V gene TRBV18 combines with J gene TRBJ2-5; 8 bases are a match to TRBD2. CDR3 length: 16 amino acids. Trimming cost V 3 bases and J 4 bases; bases outside gene matches: 10. Germline V CDR1 and CDR2: KGHSH, LQKENI. CDR3 loop: CASSPGAAGGRETQYF. CDR3 DNA: TGTGCCAGCTCACCGGGAGCTGCGGGAGGTCGAGAGACCCAGTACTTC.

V and J are TRBV5-4 and TRBJ2-5; TRBD1 matches 7 bases. The junction had 6 bases not matched to a gene; V was cut back by 5 bases and J by 2 bases. Germline CDR1 and CDR2: SGHNT and YYREEE (reference sequence). The CDR3 loop spans 14 amino acids. The CDR3 protein is CASSPGTEQETQYF. In DNA, the CDR3 is TGTGCCAGCAGTCCTGGGACAGAGCAAGAGACCCAGTACTTC. The full variable domain, rest sourced from reference TRBV5-4 and TRBJ2-5, is ETGVTQSPTHLIKTRGQQVTLRCSSQSGHNTVSWYQQALGQGPQFIFQYYREEENGRGNFPPRFSGLQFPNYSSELNVNALELDDSALYLCASSPGTEQETQYFGPGTRLLVL.

The table lists this clone with a count of one. This chain connects TRBV7-8 to TRBJ2-5; TRBD2 aligns across 7 bases. The CDR3 is 16 residues long. Germline assignment: CDR1 SGHVS and CDR2 FQNEAQ. V gave up 2 bases and J gave up 1 base; unmatched junction bases: 7. CDR3 amino acids: CASSLTGSGAQETQYF. The CDR3 DNA sequence: TGTGCCAGCAGCTTAACCGGCAGCGGGGCCCAAGAGACCCAGTACTTC. Using reference TRBV7-8 and TRBJ2-5 for the parts outside the CDR3, the full variable domain is GAGVSQSPRYKVAKRGQDVALRCDPISGHVSLFWYQQALGQGPEFLTYFQNEAQLDKSGLPSDRFFAERPEGSVSTLKIQRTQQEDSAVYLCASSLTGSGAQETQYFGPGTRLLVL.

The chain links TRBV28 to TRBJ1-1, with D maybe TRBD1 (6 bases). CDR1 is MDHEN, CDR2 SYDVKM, per germline. The V end was cut by 5 bases, the J end by 5 bases, with 21 bases between. The CDR3 is made up of 16 amino acids. The CDR3 bases are TGTGCCAGCAGTATCCAAGTTACGGGCGGACAGACTGAAGCTTTCTTT. This codes for CASSIQVTGGQTEAFF. Full variable domain (missing parts from reference TRBV28 and TRBJ1-1): DVKVTQSSRYLVKRTGEKVFLECVQDMDHENMFWYRQDPGLGLRLIYFSYDVKMKEKGDIPEGYSVSREKKERFSLILESASTNQTSMYLCASSIQVTGGQTEAFFGQGTRLTVV.

The chain joins TRBV11-1 to TRBJ1-1; TRBD1 matches 9 bases. J lost 3 bases, V lost 4 bases, and 9 bases had no gene match. This CDR3 has 16 amino acids. Per the germline V gene, CDR1 is SGHAT and CDR2 is FQDESV (reference sequence). The DNA for the CDR3 is TGTGCCAGCAGCTCGGGGACAGGGTGGGCGGACACTGAAGCTTTCTTT. Its translation: CASSSGTGWADTEAFF.

This chain connects TRBV7-9 to TRBJ1-4; D may be TRBD1 (6 bases). The CDR3 spans 17 residues. CDR1 SEHNR and CDR2 FQNEAQ come from the germline V gene (reference sequence). Trimming pared 1 base from V and 5 bases from J, leaving 17 bases between. CDR3 in DNA: TGTGCCAGCAGCTTAGGGATGGTGGGGGCGCCAAATGAAAAACTGTTTTTT. Its translation is CASSLGMVGAPNEKLFF. Looking up the rest from reference TRBV7-9 and TRBJ1-4 gives the full variable domain: DTGVSQNPRHKITKRGQNVTFRCDPISEHNRLYWYRQTLGQGPEFLTYFQNEAQLEKSRLLSDRFSAERPKGSFSTLEIQRTEQGDSAMYLCASSLGMVGAPNEKLFFGSGTQLSVL.

Comment on this clone: Additional DNA sequences in this sample encode the identical CDR3. The V gene is TRBV20-1, the J gene TRBJ2-5; 7 positions match TRBD1. CDR1 and CDR2 from the germline V gene are DFQATT and SNEGSKA (reference sequence). The CDR3 runs to 11 residues. The V gene end was trimmed by 3 bases and the J gene end by 5 bases; junction bases not matched to a gene: 0. CDR3 DNA sequence: TGCAGTGCTAGGGACAGGGAGACCCAGTACTTC. Its protein product is CSARDRETQYF.

The genes are TRBV7-3 and TRBJ2-1, with 7 bases aligning to TRBD2. The CDR3 totals 17 residues. Germline-derived CDR1 and CDR2 are SGHTA and FQGTGA. With V trimmed by 2 bases and J by 5 bases, 12 bases remained unmatched. The CDR3: CASSLAGSGGRHNEQFF. The CDR3 region has the DNA TGTGCCAGCAGCTTAGCGGGGTCGGGAGGACGACACAATGAGCAGTTCTTC.

The table lists this clone with a few counts. The chain links TRBV19 to TRBJ1-5, with D uncertain. Trimming stripped 3 bases from V and 4 bases from J, with 7 bases between. Looked up from germline, CDR1 is LNHDA and CDR2 is SQIVND (reference sequence). The CDR3 spans 13 residues. CDR3 in DNA: TGTGCCAGTAGTATTGACGGGAATCAGCCCCAGCATTTT. Translated, it gives CASSIDGNQPQHF.

This chain connects TRBV10-2 to TRBJ1-5; tentative D call: TRBD1 (5 bases). Germline CDR1 and CDR2: WSHSY and SAAADI. V was trimmed by 2 bases and J by 6 bases, leaving 11 bases between them. The CDR3 loop spans 14 amino acids. The DNA for the CDR3 is TGCGCCAGCAGTGAGGGGCAGGGAAGTCAGCCCCAGCATTTT. Encoded protein: CASSEGQGSQPQHF.

J is TRBJ2-7 and V is TRBV28, with D perhaps TRBD2 (7 bases). Deletions cut 6 bases from V and 2 bases from J, with 11 bases between. Germline V lookup: CDR1 MDHEN, CDR2 SYDVKM. This CDR3 is 13 amino acids long. DNA for the CDR3: TGTGCCAGCAGGGGGGGGCTGGCCTACGAGCAGTACTTC. Translated: CASRGGLAYEQYF.

The genes are TRBV7-9 and TRBJ2-1; 8 bases line up with TRBD2. V shed 1 base and J 9 bases; nucleotides not matched to a gene: 11. Germline V gene sequence: CDR1 SEHNR, CDR2 FQNEAQ (reference sequence). The CDR3 is 16 residues long. Here the CDR3 reads CASSLVTSGRNGEQFF. The DNA of the CDR3 is TGTGCCAGCAGCTTAGTTACCAGCGGGAGAAATGGTGAGCAGTTCTTC. The entire variable domain, with the rest obtained from reference TRBV7-9 and TRBJ2-1, is as follows: DTGVSQNPRHKITKRGQNVTFRCDPISEHNRLYWYRQTLGQGPEFLTYFQNEAQLEKSRLLSDRFSAERPKGSFSTLEIQRTEQGDSAMYLCASSLVTSGRNGEQFFGPGTRLTVL.

The genes are TRBV5-1 and TRBJ2-1; D is unresolved. The CDR3 is made up of 16 amino acids. With 4 bases removed from V and 0 bases from J, the gap between germline ends came to 14 bases. CDR1 and CDR2 from the germline V gene are SGHRS and YFSETQ. The CDR3 sequence: CASSREQSDSYNEQFF. The CDR3 bases are TGCGCCAGCAGCAGAGAACAGTCCGACTCCTACAATGAGCAGTTCTTC.